The 16 T cell receptor beta chains below all came from one sample that was sequenced in a study of blood T cell repertoires in COVID-19. Only in-frame clones appear in the TCRdb table, and some are missing; sequencing was by immunoSEQ multiplex PCR. Of 200,000 to 250,000 clones in the sample, approximately 78% were seen once. The sample comprised peripheral blood. The receptors come from a woman of 80 years or more with COVID-19, enrolled during active disease.

The chain uses TRBV7-2 and TRBJ1-5; the match to TRBD1 covers 9 bases. CDR3 length: 19 residues. Germline V CDR1 and CDR2: SGHTA, FQGNSA. The junction had 15 bases not matched to a gene; V was cut back by 6 bases and J by 0 bases. The CDR3 nucleotides are TGTGCCAGCAGTTCCGCGACAGGGGGAGGGTCATATAGCAATCAGCCCCAGCATTTT. Translating it yields CASSSATGGGSYSNQPQHF.

This clone was found a few times. The chain combines TRBV19 with TRBJ1-1, with 8 bases lining up with TRBD1. Germline trimming cut 5 bases from V and 3 bases from J; bases unmatched to any gene: 8. Per the germline V gene, CDR1 is LNHDA and CDR2 is SQIVND (reference sequence). The CDR3 extends over 15 amino acids. The CDR3 spells CASSPTNRGDTEAFF. CDR3 nucleotide sequence: TGTGCCAGTAGTCCCACGAACAGGGGGGACACTGAAGCTTTCTTT.

This chain connects TRBV6-2 or TRBV6-3 to TRBJ2-7, with D perhaps TRBD1 (6 bases). The CDR3 is 14 amino acids. V gave up 3 bases and J gave up 3 bases, with 12 bases separating them. The germline V gene has CDR1 MNHEY and CDR2 SVGEGT. CDR3 in amino acids: CASSYGGQLYEQYF. DNA for the CDR3: TGTGCCAGCAGTTATGGGGGCCAACTCTACGAGCAGTACTTC.

The CDR3 coding sequence is TGTGCCAGCAGAAACGCCGGACAGGGCTCTGGCTACACCTTC. Protein: CASRNAGQGSGYTF. The rearrangement links TRBV28 to TRBJ1-2, with 8 positions matching TRBD1. V dropped 6 bases and J dropped 7; count of bases not matched to a gene: 10. The CDR3 runs to 14 residues. Germline V gives CDR1 MDHEN, CDR2 SYDVKM.

The chain carries TRBV9 and TRBJ2-7; the match to TRBD1 covers 8 bases. Germline values: CDR1 SGDLS, CDR2 YYNGEE. V lost 4 bases, J lost 0 bases, and 9 bases stayed unmatched. The CDR3 contains 16 residues. CDR3 nucleotide sequence: TGTGCCAGCAGCCCCCGTCGGACAGGGAGCTCCTACGAGCAGTACTTC. Translating gives CASSPRRTGSSYEQYF.

V usage is TRBV18 and J usage is TRBJ2-1; possibly TRBD2 for D (5 bases). Germline CDR1 is KGHSH and CDR2 is LQKENI. Trimming shortened V by 10 bases and J by 6 bases, and 13 bases separated the two germline ends. The CDR3 covers 12 residues. The CDR3 DNA reads as TGTGCCACCGCGGACCGGGGCAATGAGCAGTTCTTC. This codes for CATADRGNEQFF.

As for this clone: The sample has other DNA sequences that encode this CDR3 too. The chain joins TRBV11-2 to TRBJ1-2; tentatively, D is TRBD1 (6 bases). V gave up 0 bases and J gave up 4 bases, with 6 bases separating them. The CDR3 consists of 13 residues. The germline CDR1 and CDR2 sequences are SGHAT and FQNNGV. The CDR3 loop is CASSLDRGYGYTF. The CDR3 DNA sequence: TGTGCCAGCAGCTTAGACAGGGGCTATGGCTACACCTTC.

The chain is built from TRBV28 and TRBJ1-1; D is uncertain. Germline V gene sequence: CDR1 MDHEN, CDR2 SYDVKM. CDR3 length: 15 amino acids. V lost 3 bases to trimming and J lost 2 bases, with 13 bases between them. DNA of the CDR3: TGTGCCAGCAGTTTTGTTGGCCACTACAACACTGAAGCTTTCTTT. It specifies CASSFVGHYNTEAFF.

The chain links TRBV5-1 to TRBJ2-4; TRBD1 matches 7 bases. There are 16 residues in the CDR3. Germline CDR1 reads SGHRS; CDR2 reads YFSETQ. Trimming took 2 bases from V and 5 from J; bases not matched to a gene: 10. As DNA, the CDR3 is TGCGCCAGCAGCTTTGCCAAGACAGGGAGACAAAACATTCAGTACTTC. Encoded protein: CASSFAKTGRQNIQYF. The full variable domain, its missing parts supplied by reference TRBV5-1 and TRBJ2-4, is KAGVTQTPRYLIKTRGQQVTLSCSPISGHRSVSWYQQTPGQGLQFLFEYFSETQRNKGNFPGRFSGRQFSNSRSEMNVSTLELGDSALYLCASSFAKTGRQNIQYFGAGTRLSVL.

V gene TRBV27 combines with J gene TRBJ1-1; a weak D match, TRBD1 (5 bases). The V gene lost 10 bases and the J gene lost 4 bases, with 16 bases spanning the gap. This CDR3 is built from 13 residues. Germline-derived CDR1 and CDR2 are MNHEY and SMNVEV (reference sequence). The CDR3 loop is CATVDSVLTEAFF. The CDR3 nucleotides are TGTGCCACCGTTGACAGTGTTCTCACTGAAGCTTTCTTT.

The V gene is TRBV7-2, the J gene TRBJ2-7; tentative D call: TRBD2 (6 bases). CDR1 and CDR2 (germline): SGHTA, FQGNSA. This CDR3 spans 15 amino acids. The germline V and J ends were trimmed by 5 bases and 0 bases, with 14 bases remaining between them. The CDR3 region has the DNA TGTGCCAGCAGCCACTACGGGACTCCCTCCTACGAGCAGTACTTC. This sequence encodes CASSHYGTPSYEQYF.

The chain recombines TRBV6-5 with TRBJ1-1; D is possibly TRBD1 (5 bases). Germline V CDR1 and CDR2: MNHEY, SVGAGI. The CDR3 consists of 12 residues. V was cut by 7 bases and J by 1 base, with 7 bases left in between. CDR3 in amino acids: CASKGWNTEAFF. In DNA form, the CDR3 reads TGTGCCAGCAAGGGGTGGAACACTGAAGCTTTCTTT.

The J gene is TRBJ2-5, the V gene TRBV12-3 or TRBV12-4, with D tentatively TRBD2 (5 bases). Trimming stripped 3 bases from V and 5 bases from J, with 10 bases between. This CDR3 contains 13 residues. The CDR3 DNA reads as TGTGCCAGCAGTTTGTTGGCTAGCGAGACCCAGTACTTC. Amino acids: CASSLLASETQYF.

This chain connects TRBV5-5 to TRBJ1-5; weak D call: TRBD1 (5 bases). In germline, CDR1 is SGHKS, CDR2 YYEKEE (reference sequence). The V end was cut by 4 bases, the J end by 5 bases, with 19 bases between. The CDR3 sequence is 16 residues long. In DNA form, the CDR3 reads TGTGCCAGCAGCCCTTGGCTCAGGGCTAGAGATCAGCCCCAGCATTTT. Its translation is CASSPWLRARDQPQHF.

V is TRBV10-3 and J is TRBJ1-1; TRBD1 is a possible D gene (5 bases). The CDR3 loop spans 12 amino acids. The germline V and J ends were trimmed by 5 bases and 5 bases, with 9 bases remaining between them. The germline gives CDR1 ENHRY, CDR2 SYGVKD. The CDR3 sequence: CAISQGGTEAFF. DNA for the CDR3: TGTGCCATCAGTCAGGGTGGGACTGAAGCTTTCTTT.

The chain carries TRBV6-2 or TRBV6-3 and TRBJ1-1, with D maybe TRBD1 (6 bases). V lost 5 bases and J lost 5, with 12 bases in between. In germline, CDR1 is MNHEY, CDR2 SVGEGT. The CDR3 length is 13 residues. CDR3 loop: CASSPLQGTEAFF. CDR3 sequence (DNA): TGTGCCAGCAGTCCACTACAGGGTACTGAAGCTTTCTTT.